The clone carrying this T cell receptor beta chain was seen more than once but under ten times. This record belongs to a study of human T cells and chemical hapten exposure. TCRdb recomputed calls from the RACE reads with MiXCR, one row per CDR3 protein. The sample records 250,000 or so distinct CDR3 sequences, just under 8% being singletons. This CDR3 is built from 12 residues. Germline V lookup: CDR1 SQVTM, CDR2 ANQGSEA. The V segment lost 4 bases and the J segment 4 bases; nucleotides outside the gene matches: 3. The time point was: pre-sensitization, week 0. Treatment of the sample: therapeutic diphenylcyclopropenone sensitization with weekly scalp DPC.

This TCR derives from a young man with alopecia areata. Some clones in this sample may be carry-over from other donors' samples. The gene calls are TRBV29-1 and TRBJ2-5; 7 bases are a match to TRBD2. The specimen comprised whole blood, sampled in connection with sensitization to the hapten diphenylcyclopropenone (DPC). The CDR3 reads CSVAREGETQYF. The CDR3 nucleotides are TGCAGCGTTGCCAGGGAGGGAGAGACCCAGTACTTC. Filled out from reference TRBV29-1 and TRBJ2-5, the complete variable domain reads SAVISQKPSRDICQRGTSLTIQCQVDSQVTMMFWYRQQPGQSLTLIATANQGSEATYESGFVIDKFPISRPNLTFSTLTVSNMSPEDSSIYLCSVAREGETQYFGPGTRLLVL.